The TCR beta chain under discussion was sequenced for a study of blood T cell repertoires in COVID-19. Study information: Samples taken during acute and convalescent COVID-19 were collected in the United States, Italy and Spain. PBMCs, B-cell-depleted T cells, or T cells provided the cDNA or gDNA that made up the material.

The CDR3 has 13 residues. V shed 6 bases and J shed 1 base, with 6 bases lying between them. The assay was immunoSEQ multiplex PCR, and TCRdb's table has in-frame clones only and misses some. Of approximately 270,000 clones in the sample, roughly 80% are singletons; the top ten hold around a sixth. Patients at the Seattle site were enrolled during active infection and followed longitudinally. The chain is built from TRBV12-3 or TRBV12-4 and TRBJ2-2; perhaps TRBD1 as D (6 bases). The TCR was taken from a person in their 70s with COVID-19, enrolled during active disease. The sample comprised peripheral blood. The CDR3 spells CASRQGNTGELFF. The CDR3 DNA sequence: TGTGCCAGCAGACAGGGGAACACCGGGGAGCTGTTTTTT.